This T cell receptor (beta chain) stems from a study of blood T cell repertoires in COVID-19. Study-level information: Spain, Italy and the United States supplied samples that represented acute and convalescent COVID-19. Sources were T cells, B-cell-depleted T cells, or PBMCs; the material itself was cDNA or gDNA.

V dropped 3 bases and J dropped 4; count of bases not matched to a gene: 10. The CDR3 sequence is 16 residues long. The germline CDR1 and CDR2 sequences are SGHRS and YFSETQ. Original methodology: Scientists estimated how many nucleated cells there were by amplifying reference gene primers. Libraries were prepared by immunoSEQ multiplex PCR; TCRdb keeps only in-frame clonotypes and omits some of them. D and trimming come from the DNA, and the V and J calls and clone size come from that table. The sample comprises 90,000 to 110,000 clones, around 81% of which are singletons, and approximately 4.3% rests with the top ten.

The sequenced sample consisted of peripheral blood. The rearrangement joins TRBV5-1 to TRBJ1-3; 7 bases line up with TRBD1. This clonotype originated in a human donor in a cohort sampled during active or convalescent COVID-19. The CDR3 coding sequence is TGCGCCAGCAGCTCCCAACTGACAGGGCCGGGAAACACCATATATTTT. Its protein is CASSSQLTGPGNTIYF.